The next 30 T cell receptor beta chains were all read from a single sample in a study of OX40 agonist ivuxolimab in advanced cancers. Generated by immunoSEQ multiplex PCR, the TCRdb table keeps only in-frame clones and is missing some. This repertoire shows about 35,000 clones, about 93% found once; its top ten account for roughly a fifth. The material sequenced was CD4+ or CD8+ T cells sorted from blood, taken in a trial of the OX40 agonist ivuxolimab. All receptors derive from an adult with an advanced solid tumor such as melanoma, head and neck, liver or kidney cancer.

This clone was found once. This chain joins TRBV7-3 and TRBJ2-5; 8 bases match TRBD1. Germline CDR1 SGHTA, CDR2 FQGTGA. This CDR3 spans 15 amino acids. V shed 4 bases, J shed 0 bases, and the junction held 4 bases outside the gene matches. In nucleotides, the CDR3 is TGTGCCAGCAGCTCAGGGACAGGCAACCAAGAGACCCAGTACTTC. This codes for CASSSGTGNQETQYF.

V is TRBV7-9 and J is TRBJ2-7; 9 bases map to TRBD2. There are 19 residues in the CDR3. The germline CDR1 and CDR2 sequences are SEHNR and FQNEAQ (reference sequence). The J segment lost 4 bases and the V segment lost 4 bases, leaving 20 bases of the junction unmatched. The CDR3 spells CASSSTLFVAPSGTYEQYF. The CDR3 DNA sequence: TGTGCCAGCAGCTCCACCCTTTTTGTTGCGCCTAGCGGGACGTACGAGCAGTACTTC.

Concerning this clone: The sample contains more than one DNA sequence encoding this CDR3. The chain combines TRBV2 with TRBJ1-4; no firm D call. The V and J ends lost 3 bases and 0 bases respectively, with 5 bases between them. CDR1 SNHLY and CDR2 FYNNEI come from the germline V gene. The CDR3 loop spans 14 amino acids. The CDR3 sequence: CASSEDPTNEKLFF. The DNA for the CDR3 is TGTGCCAGCAGTGAGGACCCAACTAATGAAAAACTGTTTTTT.

This rearrangement joins TRBV10-3 to TRBJ2-1, with D tentatively TRBD2 (5 bases). The ends were cut back, 7 bases at V and 10 bases at J, with 11 bases in the middle. The CDR3 is 11 residues long. Germline-derived CDR1 and CDR2 are ENHRY and SYGVKD. The CDR3 coding sequence is TGTGCCATCAAAGGTAGCGACGAGCAGTTCTTC. It yields the protein CAIKGSDEQFF.

V usage is TRBV2 and J usage is TRBJ2-7; the D call may be TRBD1 or TRBD2 (5 bases each). The germline gives CDR1 SNHLY, CDR2 FYNNEI. Trimming shortened V by 11 bases and J by 3 bases, and 14 bases separated the two germline ends. The CDR3 is 12 amino acids. CDR3 region: CAGGRGGYEQYF. In DNA, the CDR3 is TGTGCCGGGGGTAGGGGCGGCTACGAGCAGTACTTC.

The rearrangement joins TRBV6-5 to TRBJ1-2, with 9 nucleotides matching TRBD1. V lost 6 bases to trimming and J lost 4 bases; unmatched junction nucleotides: 6. This CDR3 is built from 14 residues. Germline V gene lookup returns CDR1 MNHEY and CDR2 SVGAGI. The CDR3 nucleotides are TGTGCCAGCAGCCTAAGACAGGGGGTCTATGGCTACACCTTC. This codes for CASSLRQGVYGYTF.

In nucleotides, the CDR3 is TGCGCCAGCAGCTTGGTTCGGGGAGGCACAGATACGCAGTATTTT. Translating gives CASSLVRGGTDTQYF. The chain joins TRBV5-1 to TRBJ2-3, with a possible D match to TRBD2 (5 bases). The CDR3 is 15 amino acids. CDR1 SGHRS and CDR2 YFSETQ come from the germline V gene. V lost 0 bases to trimming and J lost 1 base, with 9 bases between them.

J is TRBJ2-5 and V is TRBV9, with 11 bases fitting TRBD2. This CDR3 is 16 amino acids long. Germline-derived CDR1 and CDR2 are SGDLS and YYNGEE. The trim removed 3 bases at V and 0 bases at J, leaving 4 bases unmatched. The CDR3, as DNA: TGTGCCAGCAGCGCGGGACTAGCGGATTACCAAGAGACCCAGTACTTC. Translated: CASSAGLADYQETQYF.

The chain employs TRBV27 and TRBJ2-3, with TRBD1 identical over 8 bases. CDR1 is MNHEY, CDR2 SMNVEV, per germline (reference sequence). CDR3 length: 17 amino acids. The V gene end was trimmed by 2 bases and the J gene end by 0 bases; junction bases not matched to a gene: 7. In DNA, the CDR3 is TGTGCCAGCAGTTTACGCCCGGACAGGGTTAGCACAGATACGCAGTATTTT. It translates to CASSLRPDRVSTDTQYF.

The rearrangement links TRBV11-3 to TRBJ2-7; a possible D gene is TRBD2 (5 bases). CDR1 is SGHNT, CDR2 YENEEA, per germline. Trimming removed 8 bases at V and 0 bases at J, with 11 bases between. This CDR3 comprises 13 residues. The CDR3 loop reads CASSRAGSYEQYF. DNA for the CDR3: TGTGCCAGCTCCCGGGCGGGCTCCTACGAGCAGTACTTC.

V usage is TRBV5-1 and J usage is TRBJ2-7; D remains ambiguous. The CDR3 runs 14 residues. V was clipped by 0 bases and J by 7 bases, with 14 bases between them. Germline V gene sequence: CDR1 SGHRS, CDR2 YFSETQ. This CDR3 reads CASSLGLSQEEQYF. CDR3 nucleotide sequence: TGCGCCAGCAGCTTGGGCTTATCCCAGGAGGAGCAGTACTTC. Full variable domain (remainder filled in from reference TRBV5-1 and TRBJ2-7): KAGVTQTPRYLIKTRGQQVTLSCSPISGHRSVSWYQQTPGQGLQFLFEYFSETQRNKGNFPGRFSGRQFSNSRSEMNVSTLELGDSALYLCASSLGLSQEEQYFGPGTRLTVT.

The chain uses TRBV7-9 and TRBJ2-7; TRBD1 agrees at 8 bases. Germline loops: CDR1 SEHNR, CDR2 FQNEAQ (reference sequence). V dropped 1 base and J dropped 3; count of bases not matched to a gene: 5. The CDR3 runs to 15 residues. CDR3 nucleotides: TGTGCCAGCAGCTTAGGGACAGGGACCCTCTACGAGCAGTACTTC. Encoded protein: CASSLGTGTLYEQYF.

The rearrangement joins TRBV4-2 to TRBJ2-7; no clear D. Germline V CDR1 and CDR2: LGHNA, YNFKEQ. V dropped 1 base and J dropped 2 bases, with 9 bases sitting between them. CDR3 length equals 14 residues. CDR3 nucleotide sequence: TGTGCCAGCAGCCAAGGAGGTCTTACCTACGAGCAGTACTTC. It translates to CASSQGGLTYEQYF.

This chain connects TRBV7-9 to TRBJ2-2; no reliable D call. CDR3 length: 14 amino acids. Per germline, CDR1 SEHNR and CDR2 FQNEAQ (reference sequence). V was clipped by 2 bases and J by 6 bases, with 10 bases between them. CDR3 DNA: TGTGCCAGCAGCTTACGGGTTGGGCCCGGGGAGCTGTTTTTT. Protein sequence: CASSLRVGPGELFF.

The chain recombines TRBV30 with TRBJ1-1, with D unresolved. The CDR3 runs 13 residues. The germline CDR1 and CDR2 sequences are GTSNPN and SVGIG (reference sequence). Trimming cost V 7 bases and J 5 bases, with 17 bases left between them. DNA of the CDR3: TGTGCCTCCCTGGCAGCCGGCGATACTGAAGCTTTCTTT. Translation gives CASLAAGDTEAFF.

The J gene is TRBJ1-2, the V gene TRBV27; D gene uncertain. V dropped 6 bases and J dropped 2 bases, with 10 bases sitting between them. This CDR3 spans 13 amino acids. CDR1 and CDR2 (germline): MNHEY, SMNVEV (reference sequence). The CDR3 DNA follows: TGTGCCAGCAGCGGCAGAGCGAACTATGGCTACACCTTC. Translated: CASSGRANYGYTF.

This rearrangement joins TRBV4-1 to TRBJ2-7; TRBD1 agrees at 7 bases. In germline, CDR1 is MGHRA, CDR2 YSYEKL. Trimming cost V 2 bases and J 9 bases; bases outside gene matches: 19. This CDR3 region has 17 residues. CDR3 loop: CASSQRETGGDRVGQYF. CDR3 DNA sequence: TGCGCCAGCAGCCAAAGGGAAACAGGAGGAGACAGGGTCGGGCAGTACTTC.

The V call is TRBV6-6, the J call TRBJ1-5, with a tentative D call TRBD1 (6 bases). V gave up 5 bases and J gave up 4 bases, with 18 bases separating them. The germline gives CDR1 MNHNY, CDR2 SVGAGI (reference sequence). The CDR3 runs 16 residues. CDR3 bases: TGTGCCAGCAGTACGCCCGACAGGTTGACAAATCAGCCCCAGCATTTT. It specifies CASSTPDRLTNQPQHF.

This clone was detected once. The chain employs TRBV23-1 and TRBJ1-5; a possible D gene is TRBD1 (5 bases). TRBV23-1 is assigned to the ORF class and has an uncertain function. This CDR3 has 14 amino acids. Trimming left V 10 bases short and J 7 bases short, with 20 bases between. Written as DNA, the CDR3 is TGCGCCACCTTCTGCGTGGAGGGGAAACAGCCCCAGCATTTT. Protein sequence: CATFCVEGKQPQHF.

The chain uses TRBV27 and TRBJ2-7, with D maybe TRBD2 (5 bases). V was clipped by 2 bases and J by 2 bases, with 13 bases between them. This CDR3 is built from 15 residues. The germline V gene has CDR1 MNHEY and CDR2 SMNVEV (reference sequence). CDR3 residues: CASSLRAGTAYEQYF. The CDR3, as DNA: TGTGCCAGCAGTTTAAGGGCGGGCACAGCCTACGAGCAGTACTTC.

The chain recombines TRBV7-9 with TRBJ2-5, with 10 bases matching TRBD2. CDR1 and CDR2 from the germline V gene are SEHNR and FQNEAQ (reference sequence). V dropped 4 bases and J dropped 3; count of bases not matched to a gene: 8. The CDR3 spans 16 residues. CDR3 in DNA: TGTGCCAGCAGCTCGATCGGAACTAGCGGGAAAGAGACCCAGTACTTC. Its translation: CASSSIGTSGKETQYF. Drawing the rest from reference TRBV7-9 and TRBJ2-5, the complete variable domain is DTGVSQNPRHKITKRGQNVTFRCDPISEHNRLYWYRQTLGQGPEFLTYFQNEAQLEKSRLLSDRFSAERPKGSFSTLEIQRTEQGDSAMYLCASSSIGTSGKETQYFGPGTRLLVL.

This sequence joins TRBV6-6 and TRBJ2-3; D is unclear. The V end lost 0 bases, the J end lost 1 base, and 5 bases lay between the germline ends. The CDR3 runs to 14 residues. CDR1 and CDR2 (germline): MNHNY, SVGAGI (reference sequence). The CDR3 nucleotides read TGTGCCAGCAGTTACTCGCCTGGCACAGATACGCAGTATTTT. Translated, it gives CASSYSPGTDTQYF.

V gene TRBV7-6 combines with J gene TRBJ2-1; 7 bases align to TRBD2. This CDR3 has 16 amino acids. Losses at the gene ends were 1 base for V and 8 bases for J; bases not matched to a gene: 11. CDR1 is SGHVS, CDR2 FNYEAQ, per germline. The CDR3 loop is CASSLVTSGKFHEQFF. CDR3 nucleotide sequence: TGTGCCAGCAGCTTAGTTACAAGCGGGAAGTTCCATGAGCAGTTCTTC.

The chain carries TRBV6-5 and TRBJ2-3; 8 positions agree with TRBD2. Per germline, CDR1 MNHEY and CDR2 SVGAGI. The J segment lost 1 base and the V segment lost 2 bases, leaving 2 bases of the junction unmatched. The CDR3 runs 15 residues. The CDR3 region is CASSYNSGGTDTQYF. CDR3 bases: TGTGCCAGCAGTTACAATAGCGGGGGCACAGATACGCAGTATTTT.

This clone was seen a few times. The rearrangement uses TRBV11-3 and TRBJ2-1; D is possibly TRBD2 (5 bases). CDR1 is SGHNT and CDR2 is YENEEA in the germline V gene. CDR3 size: 11 residues. Trimming took off 3 bases at V and 15 bases at J, with 12 bases between the two ends. CDR3 bases: TGTGCCAGCAGCTTCGATGGACTCCTGTTCTTC. This sequence encodes CASSFDGLLFF. The full variable domain, rest sourced from reference TRBV11-3 and TRBJ2-1, is EAGVVQSPRYKIIEKKQPVAFWCNPISGHNTLYWYLQNLGQGPELLIRYENEEAVDDSQLPKDRFSAERLKGVDSTLKIQPAELGDSAVYLCASSFDGLLFFGPGTRLTVL.

This rearrangement joins TRBV13 to TRBJ2-7, with 9 bases lining up with TRBD2. The CDR3 is 14 residues long. J lost 7 bases, V lost 4 bases, and 8 bases had no gene match. The germline V gene encodes CDR1 PRHDT and CDR2 FYEKMQ (reference sequence). CDR3 in DNA: TGTGCCAGCAGCTCTCGAGGACTAGCGAATGAGCAGTACTTC. As protein: CASSSRGLANEQYF.

This sequence joins TRBV6-5 and TRBJ2-1; D perhaps matches TRBD1 (6 bases). The CDR3 covers 15 residues. Germline CDR1 MNHEY, CDR2 SVGAGI. Trimming stripped 2 bases from V and 7 bases from J, with 15 bases between. DNA of the CDR3: TGTGCCAGCAGTTACGCCGGGATAGGGGGTAATGAGCAGTTCTTC. Protein: CASSYAGIGGNEQFF.

The chain uses TRBV10-2 and TRBJ2-1; the D gene is possibly TRBD1 (5 bases). This CDR3 is 15 amino acids long. Germline CDR1 and CDR2: WSHSY and SAAADI. Trimming removed 2 bases from V and 5 bases from J, with 13 bases in between. For the CDR3, the DNA is TGCGCCAGCAGTGAGGGACATTTTCATAACAATGAGCAGTTCTTC. It yields the protein CASSEGHFHNNEQFF.

This clone was seen just once. The chain carries TRBV27 and TRBJ1-1, with unresolved D. V shed 5 bases and J shed 0 bases, with 4 bases lying between them. Germline-derived CDR1 and CDR2 are MNHEY and SMNVEV (reference sequence). The CDR3 covers 12 residues. The CDR3 region is CASSQMNTEAFF. CDR3 nucleotides: TGTGCCAGCAGTCAAATGAACACTGAAGCTTTCTTT.

The chain recombines TRBV19 with TRBJ2-1, with D hard to call. The germline CDR1 and CDR2 sequences are LNHDA and SQIVND (reference sequence). The CDR3 loop spans 16 amino acids. Trimming removed 10 bases at V and 0 bases at J, with 19 bases between. The DNA of the CDR3 is TGTGCCACCTCAAGAAGTGGCTGGAGCTCCTACAATGAGCAGTTCTTC. Amino acids: CATSRSGWSSYNEQFF.